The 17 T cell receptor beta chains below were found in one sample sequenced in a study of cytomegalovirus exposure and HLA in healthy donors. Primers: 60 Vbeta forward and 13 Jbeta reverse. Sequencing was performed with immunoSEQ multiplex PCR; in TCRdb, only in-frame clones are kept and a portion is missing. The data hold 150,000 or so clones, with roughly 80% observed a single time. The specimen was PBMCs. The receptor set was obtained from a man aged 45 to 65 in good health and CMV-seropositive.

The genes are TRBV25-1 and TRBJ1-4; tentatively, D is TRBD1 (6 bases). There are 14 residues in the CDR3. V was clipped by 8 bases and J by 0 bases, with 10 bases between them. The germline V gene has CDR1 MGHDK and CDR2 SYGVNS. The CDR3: CASGSGATNEKLFF. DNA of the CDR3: TGTGCCAGCGGATCAGGGGCAACTAATGAAAAACTGTTTTTT.

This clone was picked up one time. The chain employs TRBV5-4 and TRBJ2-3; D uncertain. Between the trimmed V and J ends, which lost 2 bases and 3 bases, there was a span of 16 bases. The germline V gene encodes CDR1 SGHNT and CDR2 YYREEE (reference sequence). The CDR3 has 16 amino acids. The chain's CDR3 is CASSFDGQPATDTQYF. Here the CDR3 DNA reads TGTGCCAGCAGCTTCGATGGGCAACCAGCAACAGATACGCAGTATTTT.

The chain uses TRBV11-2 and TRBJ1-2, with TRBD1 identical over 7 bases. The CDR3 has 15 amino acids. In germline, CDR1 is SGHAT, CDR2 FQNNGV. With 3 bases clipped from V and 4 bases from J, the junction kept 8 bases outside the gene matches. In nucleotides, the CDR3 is TGTGCCAGCAGCTTCCCCCAACAGGGGATCTATGGCTACACCTTC. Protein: CASSFPQQGIYGYTF.

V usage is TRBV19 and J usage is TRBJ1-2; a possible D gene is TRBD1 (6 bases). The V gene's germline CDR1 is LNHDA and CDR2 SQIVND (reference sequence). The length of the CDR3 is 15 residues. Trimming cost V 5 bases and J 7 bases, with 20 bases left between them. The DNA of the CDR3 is TGTGCCAGTAGTGATCCCCCCAGGGGTTCTTTTGGCTACACCTTC. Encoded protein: CASSDPPRGSFGYTF.

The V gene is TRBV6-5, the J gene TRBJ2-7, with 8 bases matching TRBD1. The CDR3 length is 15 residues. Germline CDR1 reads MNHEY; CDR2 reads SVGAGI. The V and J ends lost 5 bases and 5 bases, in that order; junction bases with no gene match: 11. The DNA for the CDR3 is TGTGCCAGCAGTAGATCCTGGACAGGGAGTGACGAGCAGTACTTC. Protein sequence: CASSRSWTGSDEQYF.

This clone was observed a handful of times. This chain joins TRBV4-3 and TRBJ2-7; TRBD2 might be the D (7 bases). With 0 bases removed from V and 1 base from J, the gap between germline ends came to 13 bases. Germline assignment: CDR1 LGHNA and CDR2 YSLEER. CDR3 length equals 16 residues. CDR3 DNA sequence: TGCGCCAGCAGCCAAGAGGCCGGGGGGCGGTCCTACGAGCAGTACTTC. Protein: CASSQEAGGRSYEQYF.

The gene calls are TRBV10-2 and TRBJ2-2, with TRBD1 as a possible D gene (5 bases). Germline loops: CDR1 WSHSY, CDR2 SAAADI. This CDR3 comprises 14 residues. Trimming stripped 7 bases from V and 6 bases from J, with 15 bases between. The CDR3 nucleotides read TGCGCCAGCACAGCAGGGATCATATCCGGGGAGCTGTTTTTT. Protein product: CASTAGIISGELFF.

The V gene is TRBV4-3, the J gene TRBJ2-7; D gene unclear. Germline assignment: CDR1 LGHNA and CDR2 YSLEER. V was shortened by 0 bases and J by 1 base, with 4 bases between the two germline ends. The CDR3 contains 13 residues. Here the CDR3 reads CASSQDYSYEQYF. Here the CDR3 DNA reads TGCGCCAGCAGCCAAGATTATTCCTACGAGCAGTACTTC.

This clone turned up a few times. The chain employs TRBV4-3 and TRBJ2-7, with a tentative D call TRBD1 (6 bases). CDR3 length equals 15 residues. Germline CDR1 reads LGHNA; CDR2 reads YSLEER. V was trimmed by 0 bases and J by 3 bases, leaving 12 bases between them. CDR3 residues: CASSQDSGTFYEQYF. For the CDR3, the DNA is TGCGCCAGCAGCCAAGATTCCGGGACATTCTACGAGCAGTACTTC.

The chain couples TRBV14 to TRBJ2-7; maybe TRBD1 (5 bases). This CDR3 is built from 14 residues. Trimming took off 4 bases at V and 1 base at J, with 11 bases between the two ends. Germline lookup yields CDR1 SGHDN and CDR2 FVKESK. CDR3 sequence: CASSLDSISYEQYF. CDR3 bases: TGTGCCAGCAGCCTAGACAGTATTTCCTACGAGCAGTACTTC.

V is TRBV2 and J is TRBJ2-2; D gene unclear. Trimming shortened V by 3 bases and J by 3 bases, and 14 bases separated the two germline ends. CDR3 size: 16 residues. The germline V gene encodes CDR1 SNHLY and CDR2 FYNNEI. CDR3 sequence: CASSDPRRKDTGELFF. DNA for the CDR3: TGTGCCAGCAGTGATCCGAGGAGAAAGGACACCGGGGAGCTGTTTTTT.

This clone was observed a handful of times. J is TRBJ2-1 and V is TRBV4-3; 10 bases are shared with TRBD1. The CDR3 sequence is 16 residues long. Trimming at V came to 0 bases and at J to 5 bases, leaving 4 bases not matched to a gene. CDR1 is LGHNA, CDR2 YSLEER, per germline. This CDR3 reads CASSQDGTGVHNEQFF. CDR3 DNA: TGCGCCAGCAGCCAAGACGGGACAGGGGTCCACAATGAGCAGTTCTTC.

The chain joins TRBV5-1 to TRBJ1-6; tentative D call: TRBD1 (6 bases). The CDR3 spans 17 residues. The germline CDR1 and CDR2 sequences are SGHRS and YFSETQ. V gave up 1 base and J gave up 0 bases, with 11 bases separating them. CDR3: CASSLNTGSSYNSPLHF. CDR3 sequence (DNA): TGCGCCAGCAGCTTGAACACAGGGAGCTCCTATAATTCACCCCTCCACTTT.

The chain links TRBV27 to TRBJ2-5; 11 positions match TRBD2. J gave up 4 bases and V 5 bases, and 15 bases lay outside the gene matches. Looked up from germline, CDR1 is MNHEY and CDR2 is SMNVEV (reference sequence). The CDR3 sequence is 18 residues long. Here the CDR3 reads CASSRSGLAGFTGETQYF. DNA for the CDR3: TGTGCCAGCAGTCGCTCAGGACTAGCGGGTTTTACAGGAGAGACCCAGTACTTC.

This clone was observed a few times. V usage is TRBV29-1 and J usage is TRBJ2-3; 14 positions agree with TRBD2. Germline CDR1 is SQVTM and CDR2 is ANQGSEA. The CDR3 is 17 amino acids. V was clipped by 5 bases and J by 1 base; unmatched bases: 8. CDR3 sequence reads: CSVIGLAGGRGTDTQYF. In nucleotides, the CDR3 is TGCAGCGTTATAGGACTAGCGGGGGGAAGAGGCACAGATACGCAGTATTTT.

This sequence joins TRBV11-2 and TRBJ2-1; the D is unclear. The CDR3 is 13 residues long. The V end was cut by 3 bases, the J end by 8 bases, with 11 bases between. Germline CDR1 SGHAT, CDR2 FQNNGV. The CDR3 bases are TGTGCCAGCAGCTTTACGCGGTCGCATGAGCAGTTCTTC. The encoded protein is CASSFTRSHEQFF.

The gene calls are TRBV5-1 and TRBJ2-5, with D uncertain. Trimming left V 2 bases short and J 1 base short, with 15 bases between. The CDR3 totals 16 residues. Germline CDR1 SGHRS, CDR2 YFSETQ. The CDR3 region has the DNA TGCGCCAGCAGCTTAATGTCAGGCTCTGGCCAAGAGACCCAGTACTTC. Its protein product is CASSLMSGSGQETQYF.